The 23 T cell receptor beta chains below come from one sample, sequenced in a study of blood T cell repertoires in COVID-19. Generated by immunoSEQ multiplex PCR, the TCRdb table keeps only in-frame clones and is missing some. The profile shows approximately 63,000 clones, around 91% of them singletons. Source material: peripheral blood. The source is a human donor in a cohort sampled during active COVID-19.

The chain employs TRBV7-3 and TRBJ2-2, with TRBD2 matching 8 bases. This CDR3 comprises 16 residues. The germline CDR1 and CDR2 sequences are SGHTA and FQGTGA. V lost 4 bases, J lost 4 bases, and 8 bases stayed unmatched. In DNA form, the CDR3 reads TGTGCCAGCAGCTCTCACACCCTAGCGGGCACCGGGGAGCTGTTTTTT. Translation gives CASSSHTLAGTGELFF. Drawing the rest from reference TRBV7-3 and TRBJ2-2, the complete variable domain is GAGVSQTPSNKVTEKGKYVELRCDPISGHTALYWYRQSLGQGPEFLIYFQGTGAADDSGLPNDRFFAVRPEGSVSTLKIQRTERGDSAVYLCASSSHTLAGTGELFFGEGSRLTVL.

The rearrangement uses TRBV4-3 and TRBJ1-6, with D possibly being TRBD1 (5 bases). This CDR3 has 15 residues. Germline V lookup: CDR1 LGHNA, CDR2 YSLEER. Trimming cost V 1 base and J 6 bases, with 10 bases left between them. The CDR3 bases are TGCGCCAGCAGCCAAGGACAGCTCCTTAATTCACCCCTCCACTTT. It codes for CASSQGQLLNSPLHF.

CDR3 region: CASSLEQGRHTEAFF. The CDR3 DNA sequence: TGCGCCAGCAGCTTGGAACAGGGGAGGCACACTGAAGCTTTCTTT. The chain joins TRBV5-1 to TRBJ1-1; 7 bases are a match to TRBD1. CDR1 SGHRS and CDR2 YFSETQ come from the germline V gene. The CDR3 sequence is 15 residues long. Trimming at V came to 0 bases and at J to 3 bases, leaving 5 bases not matched to a gene.

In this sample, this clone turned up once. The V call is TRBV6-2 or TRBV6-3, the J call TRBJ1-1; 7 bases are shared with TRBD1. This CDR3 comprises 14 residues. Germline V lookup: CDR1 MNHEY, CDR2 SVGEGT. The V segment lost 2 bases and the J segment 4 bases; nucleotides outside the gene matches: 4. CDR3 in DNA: TGTGCCAGCAGTTACGTCCCAGGGGGCACTGAAGCTTTCTTT. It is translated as CASSYVPGGTEAFF.

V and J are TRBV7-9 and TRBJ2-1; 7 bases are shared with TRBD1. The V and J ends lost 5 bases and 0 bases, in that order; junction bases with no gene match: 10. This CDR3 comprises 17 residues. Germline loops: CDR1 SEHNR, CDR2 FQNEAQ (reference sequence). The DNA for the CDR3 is TGTGCCAGCAGCAACTACAGGGGACCTAGCTCCTACAATGAGCAGTTCTTC. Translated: CASSNYRGPSSYNEQFF.

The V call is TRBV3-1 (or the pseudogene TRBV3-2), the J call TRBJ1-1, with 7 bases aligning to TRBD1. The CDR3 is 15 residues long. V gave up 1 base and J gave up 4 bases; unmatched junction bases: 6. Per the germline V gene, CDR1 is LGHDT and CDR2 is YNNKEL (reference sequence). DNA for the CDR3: TGTGCCAGCAGCCAAGTTAGGGGGCTTAGCACTGAAGCTTTCTTT. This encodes CASSQVRGLSTEAFF.

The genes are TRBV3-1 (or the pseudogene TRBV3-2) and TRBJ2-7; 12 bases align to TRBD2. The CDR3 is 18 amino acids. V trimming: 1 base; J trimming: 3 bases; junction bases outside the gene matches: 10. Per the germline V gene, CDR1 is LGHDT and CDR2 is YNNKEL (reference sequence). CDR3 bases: TGTGCCAGCAGCCAAGGAGAAACTAGCGGGGGGCCTCTCTACGAGCAGTACTTC. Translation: CASSQGETSGGPLYEQYF.

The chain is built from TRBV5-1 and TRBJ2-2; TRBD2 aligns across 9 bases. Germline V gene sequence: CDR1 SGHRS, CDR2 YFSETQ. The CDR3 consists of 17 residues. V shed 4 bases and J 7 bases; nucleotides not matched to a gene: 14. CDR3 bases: TGCGCCAGCAGCCCGCTCGTCTCTGGCGGGGGGGGCGGGGAGCTGTTTTTT. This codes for CASSPLVSGGGGGELFF. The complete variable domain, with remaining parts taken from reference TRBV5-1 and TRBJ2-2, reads KAGVTQTPRYLIKTRGQQVTLSCSPISGHRSVSWYQQTPGQGLQFLFEYFSETQRNKGNFPGRFSGRQFSNSRSEMNVSTLELGDSALYLCASSPLVSGGGGGELFFGEGSRLTVL.

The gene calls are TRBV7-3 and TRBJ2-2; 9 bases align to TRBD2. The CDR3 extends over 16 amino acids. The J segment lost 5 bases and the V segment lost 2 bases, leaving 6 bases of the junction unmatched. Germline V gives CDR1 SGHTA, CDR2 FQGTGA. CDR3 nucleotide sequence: TGTGCCAGCAGCTTAGGCAAGCGGGGGGAGACCGGGGAGCTGTTTTTT. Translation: CASSLGKRGETGELFF.

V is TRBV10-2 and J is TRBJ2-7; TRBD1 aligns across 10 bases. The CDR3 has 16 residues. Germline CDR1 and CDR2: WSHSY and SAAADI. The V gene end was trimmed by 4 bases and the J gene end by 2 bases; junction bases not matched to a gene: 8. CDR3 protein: CASSARRQGAAYEQYF. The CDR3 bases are TGCGCCAGCAGTGCCCGGAGACAGGGGGCGGCCTACGAGCAGTACTTC.

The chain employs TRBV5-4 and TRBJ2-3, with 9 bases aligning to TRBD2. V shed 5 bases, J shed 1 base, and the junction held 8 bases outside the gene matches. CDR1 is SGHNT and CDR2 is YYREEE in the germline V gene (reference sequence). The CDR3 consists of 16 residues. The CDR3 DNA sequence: TGTGCCAGCAGTCCCTTAGCGGGGGCCCGCACAGATACGCAGTATTTT. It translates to CASSPLAGARTDTQYF. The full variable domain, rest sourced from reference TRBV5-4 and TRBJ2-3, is ETGVTQSPTHLIKTRGQQVTLRCSSQSGHNTVSWYQQALGQGPQFIFQYYREEENGRGNFPPRFSGLQFPNYSSELNVNALELDDSALYLCASSPLAGARTDTQYFGPGTRLTVL.

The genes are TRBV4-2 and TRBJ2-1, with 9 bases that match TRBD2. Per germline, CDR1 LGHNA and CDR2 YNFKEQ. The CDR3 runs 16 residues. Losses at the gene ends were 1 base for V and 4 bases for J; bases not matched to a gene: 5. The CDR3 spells CASSQGAGGFYNEQFF. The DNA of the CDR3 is TGTGCCAGCAGCCAAGGTGCGGGGGGGTTTTACAATGAGCAGTTCTTC.

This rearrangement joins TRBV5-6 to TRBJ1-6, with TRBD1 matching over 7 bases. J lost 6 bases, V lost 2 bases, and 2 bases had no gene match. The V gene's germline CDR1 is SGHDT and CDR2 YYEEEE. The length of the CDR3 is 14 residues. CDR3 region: CASSFGQVNSPLHF. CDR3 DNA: TGTGCCAGCAGCTTTGGACAGGTTAATTCACCCCTCCACTTT.

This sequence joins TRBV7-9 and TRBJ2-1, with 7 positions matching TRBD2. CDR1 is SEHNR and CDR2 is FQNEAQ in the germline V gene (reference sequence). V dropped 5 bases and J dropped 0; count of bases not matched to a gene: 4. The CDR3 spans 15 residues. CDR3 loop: CASSLSGVSYNEQFF. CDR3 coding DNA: TGTGCCAGCAGCCTAAGCGGGGTCTCCTACAATGAGCAGTTCTTC.

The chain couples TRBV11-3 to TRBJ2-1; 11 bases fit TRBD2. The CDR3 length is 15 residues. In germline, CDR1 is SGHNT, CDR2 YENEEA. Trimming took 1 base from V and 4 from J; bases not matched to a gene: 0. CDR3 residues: CASSLGLAGYNEQFF. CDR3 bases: TGTGCCAGCAGCTTAGGACTAGCGGGGTACAATGAGCAGTTCTTC.

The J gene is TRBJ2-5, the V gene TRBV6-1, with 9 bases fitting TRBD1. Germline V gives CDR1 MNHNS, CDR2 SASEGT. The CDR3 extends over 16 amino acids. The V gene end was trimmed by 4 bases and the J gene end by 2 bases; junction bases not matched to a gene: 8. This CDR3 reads CASSGGQGPRQETQYF. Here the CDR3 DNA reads TGTGCCAGCAGTGGAGGACAGGGGCCGCGTCAAGAGACCCAGTACTTC.

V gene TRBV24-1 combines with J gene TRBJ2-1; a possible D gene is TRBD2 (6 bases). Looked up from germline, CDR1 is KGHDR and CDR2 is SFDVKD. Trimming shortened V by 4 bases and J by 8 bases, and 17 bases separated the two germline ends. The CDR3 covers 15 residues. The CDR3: CATSDPGTQMDEQFF. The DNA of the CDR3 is TGTGCCACCAGTGACCCCGGGACTCAGATGGATGAGCAGTTCTTC.

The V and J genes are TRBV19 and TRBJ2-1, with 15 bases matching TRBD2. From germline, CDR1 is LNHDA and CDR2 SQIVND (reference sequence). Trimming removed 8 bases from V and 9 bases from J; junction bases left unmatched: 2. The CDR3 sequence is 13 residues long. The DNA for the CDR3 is TGTGCCAGTGGACTAGCGGGAGGGCTTGAGCAGTTCTTC. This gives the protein CASGLAGGLEQFF.

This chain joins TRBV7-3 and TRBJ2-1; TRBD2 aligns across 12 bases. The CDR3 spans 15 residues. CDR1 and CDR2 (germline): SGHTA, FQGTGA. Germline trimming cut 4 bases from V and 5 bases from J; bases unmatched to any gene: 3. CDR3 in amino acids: CASSSRLAGDNEQFF. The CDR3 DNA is TGTGCCAGCAGCTCCCGACTAGCGGGGGACAATGAGCAGTTCTTC.

CDR3 bases: TGTGCCAGCAGTTACTCGAGGACAGGGATAAACTATGGCTACACCTTC. The encoded protein is CASSYSRTGINYGYTF. The J gene is TRBJ1-2, the V gene TRBV6-5, with 8 bases fitting TRBD1. The length of the CDR3 is 16 residues. Germline CDR1 is MNHEY and CDR2 is SVGAGI. Trimming removed 0 bases from V and 2 bases from J; junction bases left unmatched: 5.

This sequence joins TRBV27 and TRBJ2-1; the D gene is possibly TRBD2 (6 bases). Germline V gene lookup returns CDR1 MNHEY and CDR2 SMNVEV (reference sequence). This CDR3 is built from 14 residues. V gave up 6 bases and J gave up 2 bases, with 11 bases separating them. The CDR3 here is CASRTAGTYNEQFF. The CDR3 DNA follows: TGTGCCAGCAGAACGGCGGGAACCTACAATGAGCAGTTCTTC.

As DNA, the CDR3 is TGTGCCAGCGCCACGCAGTCGGGTGTCCATGAGCAGTTCTTC. This encodes CASATQSGVHEQFF. V is TRBV6-5 and J is TRBJ2-1, with D unresolved. Germline values: CDR1 MNHEY, CDR2 SVGAGI. The V end lost 8 bases, the J end lost 8 bases, and 19 bases lay between the germline ends. CDR3 length equals 14 residues.

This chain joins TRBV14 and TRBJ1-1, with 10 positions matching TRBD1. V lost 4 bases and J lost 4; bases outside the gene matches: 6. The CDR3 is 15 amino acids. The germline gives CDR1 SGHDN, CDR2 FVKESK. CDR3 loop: CASSPRQGATTEAFF. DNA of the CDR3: TGTGCCAGCAGCCCACGACAGGGGGCGACCACTGAAGCTTTCTTT.